These 20 T cell receptor beta chains originate from one sample sequenced in a study of metastatic and nonmetastatic thyroid tumors. Using MiXCR, TCRdb re-called clones from the PCR reads. This table holds 5,000 to 8,000 clones, 31% found once. The entire patient cohort was treatment-naive prior to thyroid surgery. Sample: tumor tissue. These receptors all come from a female donor with papillary thyroid cancer or a benign thyroid nodule (not recorded which). Some clones in this sample may be carry-over from other donors' samples.

V gene TRBV7-2 combines with J gene TRBJ1-6; TRBD1 matches 11 bases. The CDR3 covers 15 residues. The J segment lost 6 bases and the V segment lost 5 bases, leaving 3 bases of the junction unmatched. Germline CDR1 is SGHTA and CDR2 is FQGNSA. CDR3 DNA sequence: TGTGCCAGCAGCCCGGACAGGGGGCTTAATTCACCCCTCCACTTT. Translating gives CASSPDRGLNSPLHF.

In nucleotides, the CDR3 is TGTGCCAGCAGCTTAGTGGTGGGACAGGAGGGAACCGGGGAGCTGTTTTTT. Translating gives CASSLVVGQEGTGELFF. The V and J genes are TRBV11-2 and TRBJ2-2; 8 bases line up with TRBD1. The J segment lost 5 bases and the V segment lost 1 base, leaving 9 bases of the junction unmatched. The CDR3 is made up of 17 amino acids. CDR1 and CDR2 from the germline V gene are SGHAT and FQNNGV.

By sample share, this clone is medium-sized (0.01 to 0.1%). The chain joins TRBV30 to TRBJ2-2; D may be TRBD1 or TRBD2 (5 bases each). Germline CDR1 and CDR2: GTSNPN and SVGIG (reference sequence). CDR3 size: 14 residues. Between the trimmed V and J ends, which lost 3 bases and 7 bases, there was a span of 15 bases. CDR3 nucleotide sequence: TGTGCCTGGAGAGGAAAAGGGACCGGCGGGGAGCTGTTTTTT. Translated, it gives CAWRGKGTGGELFF.

The V and J genes are TRBV2 and TRBJ2-3; TRBD2 aligns across 11 bases. Trimming removed 3 bases from V and 3 bases from J; junction bases left unmatched: 5. The CDR3 contains 16 residues. Germline values: CDR1 SNHLY, CDR2 FYNNEI. Written as DNA, the CDR3 is TGTGCCAGCAGTGACGCACTAGCGGGAGCTACAGATACGCAGTATTTT. Encoded protein: CASSDALAGATDTQYF.

By sample share, this clone is medium-sized. The rearrangement joins TRBV7-9 to TRBJ2-2; no reliable D call. CDR3 length: 12 residues. The V gene lost 8 bases and the J gene lost 3 bases, with 7 bases spanning the gap. Germline loops: CDR1 SEHNR, CDR2 FQNEAQ (reference sequence). The CDR3 reads CASERDTGELFF. The CDR3 coding sequence is TGTGCCAGCGAACGGGACACCGGGGAGCTGTTTTTT.

The gene calls are TRBV6-1 and TRBJ2-1; 9 bases agree with TRBD2. Germline loops: CDR1 MNHNS, CDR2 SASEGT. CDR3 size: 14 residues. V was pared by 10 bases and J by 6 bases, with 10 bases of the junction left unmatched. The CDR3 DNA follows: TGTGCCATCCAATCCGGGACTAGCTTCAATGAGCAGTTCTTC. Translating it yields CAIQSGTSFNEQFF.

The chain recombines TRBV7-2 with TRBJ1-2; D may be TRBD1 (6 bases). The CDR3 consists of 15 residues. Trimming removed 7 bases from V and 4 bases from J, with 19 bases in between. Germline V gene sequence: CDR1 SGHTA, CDR2 FQGNSA. The CDR3, as DNA: TGTGCCAGCACCCTGGGAGGGGGGGGCCTCTATGGCTACACCTTC. Residues: CASTLGGGGLYGYTF.

This clone rates as large. This chain links TRBV27 with TRBJ2-7, with 11 positions matching TRBD2. J gave up 7 bases and V 4 bases, and 6 bases lay outside the gene matches. The CDR3 extends over 14 amino acids. Germline V gives CDR1 MNHEY, CDR2 SMNVEV (reference sequence). The CDR3 is CASSSYGLAGEQYF. CDR3 coding DNA: TGTGCCAGCAGTTCGTACGGACTAGCGGGTGAGCAGTACTTC.

This clone is large (0.1 to 1%) in the sample. The chain employs TRBV24-1 and TRBJ2-3; D possibly corresponds to TRBD1 (7 bases). Trimming left V 8 bases short and J 4 bases short, with 12 bases between. This CDR3 has 13 amino acids. Per germline, CDR1 KGHDR and CDR2 SFDVKD. CDR3 protein: CATKARGADTQYF. The CDR3 DNA reads TGTGCCACCAAGGCCAGGGGGGCAGATACGCAGTATTTT.

By sample fraction, this clone is large. CDR3 residues: CASGDAYNEQFF. In nucleotides, the CDR3 is TGTGCCAGTGGTGACGCATACAATGAGCAGTTCTTC. J is TRBJ2-1 and V is TRBV7-3, with unresolved D. Germline V gene data show CDR1 as SGHTA and CDR2 as FQGTGA. V was clipped by 9 bases and J by 4 bases, with 10 bases between them. The CDR3 is 12 residues long.

This rearrangement joins TRBV6-1 to TRBJ1-3; the D gene is possibly TRBD1 (5 bases). The V and J ends lost 7 bases and 0 bases respectively, with 10 bases between them. The CDR3 runs to 14 residues. Germline V lookup: CDR1 MNHNS, CDR2 SASEGT. The CDR3 sequence is CASTGGNSGNTIYF. The CDR3 coding sequence is TGTGCCAGCACGGGGGGGAACTCTGGAAACACCATATATTTT.

This clone was seen only a few times. CDR3 protein: CASSISQAAPGTQYF. DNA for the CDR3: TGTGCCAGTAGTATATCGCAGGCGGCCCCAGGCACGCAGTATTTT. This rearrangement joins TRBV19 to TRBJ2-3; D is unclear. Trimming shortened V by 2 bases and J by 9 bases, and 18 bases separated the two germline ends. The CDR3 runs 15 residues. In germline, CDR1 is LNHDA, CDR2 SQIVND (reference sequence).

This clone appeared a few times. The chain uses TRBV28 and TRBJ2-4; D is perhaps TRBD2 (5 bases). The germline V gene encodes CDR1 MDHEN and CDR2 SYDVKM. V gave up 5 bases and J gave up 1 base, with 12 bases separating them. The CDR3 is 15 residues long. CDR3 sequence reads: CASSRRSGAKNIQYF. The CDR3 bases are TGTGCCAGCAGTCGGAGGTCGGGGGCCAAAAACATTCAGTACTTC. The full variable domain, in which reference TRBV28 and TRBJ2-4 provide the parts outside the CDR3, is DVKVTQSSRYLVKRTGEKVFLECVQDMDHENMFWYRQDPGLGLRLIYFSYDVKMKEKGDIPEGYSVSREKKERFSLILESASTNQTSMYLCASSRRSGAKNIQYFGAGTRLSVL.

This clone was seen repeatedly, ten times or more. The chain is built from TRBV7-3 and TRBJ2-1; 9 bases fit TRBD2. This CDR3 has 15 amino acids. Germline V gene sequence: CDR1 SGHTA, CDR2 FQGTGA. Unmatched junction bases numbered 12, after V lost 3 bases and J lost 12 bases. The CDR3 DNA follows: TGTGCCAGCAGCTTGGGAAGCGGGAGGTTGGATGGGCAGTTCTTC. This gives the protein CASSLGSGRLDGQFF.

This clone has a handful of counts. The gene calls are TRBV6-2 or TRBV6-3 and TRBJ2-7; D ambiguous. Germline CDR1 is MNHEY and CDR2 is SVGEGT. V was pared by 7 bases and J by 5 bases, with 18 bases between. This CDR3 has 14 amino acids. CDR3 DNA: TGTGCCAGCAATAACCCTCGGAGTCTGAACGAGCAGTACTTC. It encodes CASNNPRSLNEQYF.

In its sample, this clone ranks as medium-sized. The V gene is TRBV5-6, the J gene TRBJ1-4, with D possibly TRBD1 on 6 matching bases. CDR3 length: 15 amino acids. CDR1 is SGHDT and CDR2 is YYEEEE in the germline V gene. V was trimmed by 0 bases and J by 6 bases, leaving 12 bases between them. This CDR3 is CASSLVGGRDEKLFF. Written as DNA, the CDR3 is TGTGCCAGCAGCTTGGTCGGGGGCAGAGATGAAAAACTGTTTTTT.

This clone was counted between two and nine times. The V call is TRBV2, the J call TRBJ2-7, with 7 bases identical to TRBD2. The junction had 14 bases not matched to a gene; V was cut back by 8 bases and J by 7 bases. Germline loops: CDR1 SNHLY, CDR2 FYNNEI. The CDR3 length is 14 residues. The CDR3 region is CASESGERGLEQYF. DNA of the CDR3: TGTGCCAGCGAATCTGGGGAGCGGGGTTTAGAGCAGTACTTC.

V is TRBV5-4 and J is TRBJ2-1, with 9 positions matching TRBD1. V shed 2 bases and J 7 bases; nucleotides not matched to a gene: 10. The CDR3 consists of 16 residues. Germline V gives CDR1 SGHNT, CDR2 YYREEE (reference sequence). For the CDR3, the DNA is TGTGCCAGCAGCTTTAGGGGACAGGGAAAAGGGAATGAGCAGTTCTTC. It translates to CASSFRGQGKGNEQFF.

This clone turned up a few times. The V gene is TRBV6-1, the J gene TRBJ2-7; D remains unclear. V lost 2 bases and J lost 3, with 11 bases in between. This CDR3 has 14 residues. Looked up from germline, CDR1 is MNHNS and CDR2 is SASEGT. The CDR3 region is CASSESALSYEQYF. The DNA for the CDR3 is TGTGCCAGCAGTGAATCGGCACTTAGCTACGAGCAGTACTTC.

This chain connects TRBV6-1 to TRBJ2-3; possible D gene TRBD2, 5 bases. The CDR3 is 14 amino acids. Germline CDR1 and CDR2: MNHNS and SASEGT. Trimming took 8 bases from V and 0 from J, leaving 12 bases between them. The CDR3 sequence is CASRGPTSTDTQYF. In nucleotides, the CDR3 is TGTGCCAGCCGCGGGCCTACTAGCACAGATACGCAGTATTTT.